This TCR beta chain was documented in a study of control samples from healthy donors and cancer patients. Germline V gene lookup returns CDR1 KGHDR and CDR2 SFDVKD. This CDR3 is built from 12 residues. The ends were cut back, 5 bases at V and 6 bases at J, with 8 bases in the middle. Using immunoSEQ multiplex PCR, the repertoire was profiled, and TCRdb retains in-frame clones only, with some absent. The sample lists 90,000 to 110,000 clones; roughly nine tenths were seen once. The TCR comes from a human donor in good health. The donor label of this sample is uncertain. Sequencing was performed on blood. This rearrangement joins TRBV24-1 to TRBJ2-3, with D hard to call. CDR3 nucleotide sequence: TGTGCCACCAGTGCTACTGCCGATACGCAGTATTTT. It yields the protein CATSATADTQYF.